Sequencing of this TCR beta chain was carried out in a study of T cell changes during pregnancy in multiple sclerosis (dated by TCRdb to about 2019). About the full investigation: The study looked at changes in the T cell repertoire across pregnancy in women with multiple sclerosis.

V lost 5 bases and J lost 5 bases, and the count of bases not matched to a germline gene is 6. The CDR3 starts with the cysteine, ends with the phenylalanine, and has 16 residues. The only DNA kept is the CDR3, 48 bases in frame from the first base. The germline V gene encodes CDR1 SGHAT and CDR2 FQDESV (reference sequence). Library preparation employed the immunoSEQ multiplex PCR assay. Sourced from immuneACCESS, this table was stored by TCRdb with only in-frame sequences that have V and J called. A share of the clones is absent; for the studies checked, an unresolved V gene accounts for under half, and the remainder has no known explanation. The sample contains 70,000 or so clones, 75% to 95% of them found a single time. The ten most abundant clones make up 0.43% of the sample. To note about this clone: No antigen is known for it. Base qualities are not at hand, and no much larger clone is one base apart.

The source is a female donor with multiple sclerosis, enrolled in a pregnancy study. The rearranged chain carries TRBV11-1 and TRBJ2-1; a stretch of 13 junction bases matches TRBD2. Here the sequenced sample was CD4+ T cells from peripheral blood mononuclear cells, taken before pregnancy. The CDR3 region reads CASSIRLAGGHNEQFF. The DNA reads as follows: TGTGCCAGCAGCATCAGACTAGCGGGAGGCCACAATGAGCAGTTCTTC.